The next 2 T cell receptor beta chains were all read from a single sample in a study of shared clonotypes between healthy human individuals. TCRdb's table, derived via immunoSEQ multiplex PCR, lists solely in-frame clones and lacks some. This sample has a few million clones, with roughly nine tenths found just once. The source material was naive CD4+ T cells sorted from blood. As for subset: CD45RA+ positively selected. All receptors come from a man aged 18 to 29 in good health.

The V gene is TRBV11-2, the J gene TRBJ2-6, with D unclear. Germline V gene sequence: CDR1 SGHAT, CDR2 FQNNGV. There are 18 residues in the CDR3. The germline V and J ends were trimmed by 1 base and 1 base, with 14 bases remaining between them. CDR3 loop: CASSLVSRPGSGANVLTF. CDR3 coding DNA: TGTGCCAGCAGCTTAGTTTCCAGACCCGGATCTGGGGCCAACGTCCTGACTTTC.

This clone has only one observation. This chain links TRBV30 with TRBJ1-5, with D uncertain. V was clipped by 3 bases and J by 0 bases, with 18 bases between them. Germline V lookup: CDR1 GTSNPN, CDR2 SVGIG (reference sequence). The CDR3 extends over 17 amino acids. This CDR3 reads CAWSPGGIYLSNQPQHF. DNA of the CDR3: TGTGCCTGGAGCCCAGGTGGCATATACCTTAGCAATCAGCCCCAGCATTTT. Together with reference TRBV30 and TRBJ1-5, the CDR3 gives the full variable domain: SQTIHQWPATLVQPVGSPLSLECTVEGTSNPNLYWYRQAAGRGLQLLFYSVGIGQISSEVPQNLSASRPQDRQFILSSKKLLLSDSGFYLCAWSPGGIYLSNQPQHFGDGTRLSIL.